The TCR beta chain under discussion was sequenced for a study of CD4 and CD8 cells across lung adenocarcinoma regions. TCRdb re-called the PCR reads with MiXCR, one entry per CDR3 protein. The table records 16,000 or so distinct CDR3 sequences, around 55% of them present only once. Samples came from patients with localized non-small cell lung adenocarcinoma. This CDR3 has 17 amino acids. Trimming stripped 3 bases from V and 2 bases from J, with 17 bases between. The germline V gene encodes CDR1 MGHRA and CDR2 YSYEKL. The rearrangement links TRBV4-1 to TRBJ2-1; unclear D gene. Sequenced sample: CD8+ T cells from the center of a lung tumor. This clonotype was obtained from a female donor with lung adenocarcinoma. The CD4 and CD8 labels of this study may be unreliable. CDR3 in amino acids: CASSQADMGFTYNEQFF. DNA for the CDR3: TGCGCCAGCAGCCAGGCCGACATGGGGTTCACCTACAATGAGCAGTTCTTC.